This entry features one T cell receptor beta chain sequence. It lacks a known antigen. Within one base of it there is no much larger clone, and no base qualities were kept. The sample is drawn from a study of T cell changes during pregnancy in multiple sclerosis (dated by TCRdb to the late 2010s). Background for the entire study: The study examined how the T cell repertoire changed over the course of pregnancy in women with multiple sclerosis.

V gives up 3 bases and J gives up 4 bases, and the segment between their germline ends measures 10 bases. Based on the germline V gene, the CDR1 and CDR2 sequences are SGDLS and YYNGEE. Reading from cysteine to phenylalanine, the CDR3 counts 14 amino acids. Just CDR3 DNA is preserved here, 42 bases in frame from base 1. The protocol used for the library was the immunoSEQ multiplex PCR assay. This immuneACCESS table, as held by TCRdb, lists in-frame sequences with V and J called but not all clones. Of the missing ones, under half trace to an unresolved V gene in checked studies; the others have no known cause. Across this sample there are under 120,000 clones, with 90% to 95% seen only once. Together, the top ten hold approximately 3.5% of the sample.

This clonotype originated in a female donor with multiple sclerosis, enrolled in a pregnancy study. The rearrangement joined TRBV9 to TRBJ1-4; matching of 5 bases hints at TRBD1 as the D gene. Material: peripheral blood, obtained after pregnancy. The DNA reads as follows: TGTGCCAGCAGCGGCGGGACCAGTAATGAAAAACTGTTTTTT. Protein translation: CASSGGTSNEKLFF.